This T cell receptor beta chain was profiled in a study of blood T cell repertoires in COVID-19. Study summary: PBMCs, B-cell-depleted T cells, or T cells provided the cDNA or gDNA that made up the material.

Per the study methods: Amplified reference gene primers provided the basis for estimating nucleated cell counts. Sequencing was performed with immunoSEQ multiplex PCR; in TCRdb, only in-frame clones are kept and a portion is missing. For V, J and clone size, that table is used; D and trimming come from the DNA. The profile covers some 200,000 clones, with 81% appearing a single time and approximately 12% taken by the ten largest. While infection was still active, Seattle patients were enrolled and then followed longitudinally. Trimming removed 2 bases at V and 1 base at J, with 14 bases between. Germline values: CDR1 MNHEY, CDR2 SVGAGI. The CDR3 is 16 residues long.

The source is an elderly woman with COVID-19, enrolled during active disease. The chain recombines TRBV6-5 with TRBJ2-5; TRBD1 might be the D (6 bases). The sequenced material came from peripheral blood. The CDR3 sequence: CASSYGQGPFQETQYF. DNA for the CDR3: TGTGCCAGCAGTTACGGTCAGGGGCCTTTCCAAGAGACCCAGTACTTC.